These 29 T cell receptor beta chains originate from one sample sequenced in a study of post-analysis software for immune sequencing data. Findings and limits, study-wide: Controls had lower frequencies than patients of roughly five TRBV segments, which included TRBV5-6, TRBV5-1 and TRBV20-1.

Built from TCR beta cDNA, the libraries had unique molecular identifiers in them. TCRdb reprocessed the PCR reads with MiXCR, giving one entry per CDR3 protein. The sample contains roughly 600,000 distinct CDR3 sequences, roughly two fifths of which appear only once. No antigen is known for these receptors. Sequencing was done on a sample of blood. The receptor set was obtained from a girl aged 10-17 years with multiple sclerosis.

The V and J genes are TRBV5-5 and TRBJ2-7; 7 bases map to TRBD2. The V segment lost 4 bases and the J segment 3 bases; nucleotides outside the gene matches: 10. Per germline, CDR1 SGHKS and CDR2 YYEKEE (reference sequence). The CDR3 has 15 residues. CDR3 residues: CASSRMSGVDYEQYF. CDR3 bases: TGTGCCAGCAGCCGGATGAGCGGGGTGGACTACGAGCAGTACTTC.

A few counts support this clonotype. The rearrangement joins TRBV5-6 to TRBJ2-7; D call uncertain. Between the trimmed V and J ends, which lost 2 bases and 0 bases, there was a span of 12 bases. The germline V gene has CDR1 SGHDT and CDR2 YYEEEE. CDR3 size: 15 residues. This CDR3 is CASSLRRLSSYEQYF. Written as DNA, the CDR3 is TGTGCCAGCAGCTTACGGCGGCTGAGCTCCTACGAGCAGTACTTC.

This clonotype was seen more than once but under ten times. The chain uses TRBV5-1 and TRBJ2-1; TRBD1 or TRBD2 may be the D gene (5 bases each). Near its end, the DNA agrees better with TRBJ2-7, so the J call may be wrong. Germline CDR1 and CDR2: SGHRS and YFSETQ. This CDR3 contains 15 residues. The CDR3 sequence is CASSGTVSSYNEQYF. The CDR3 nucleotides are TGCGCCAGCAGCGGGACGGTGAGCTCCTACAATGAGCAGTACTTC.

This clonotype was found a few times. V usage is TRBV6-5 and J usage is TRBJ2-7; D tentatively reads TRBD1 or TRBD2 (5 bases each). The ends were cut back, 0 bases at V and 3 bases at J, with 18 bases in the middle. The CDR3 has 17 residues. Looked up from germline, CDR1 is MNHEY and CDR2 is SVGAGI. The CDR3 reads CASSYSMTGRRYYEQYF. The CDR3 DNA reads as TGTGCCAGCAGTTACTCGATGACGGGACGGCGCTACTACGAGCAGTACTTC.

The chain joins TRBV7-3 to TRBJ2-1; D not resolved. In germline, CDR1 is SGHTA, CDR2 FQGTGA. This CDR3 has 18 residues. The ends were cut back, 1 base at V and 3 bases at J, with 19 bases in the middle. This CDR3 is CASSLRVATGRIYNEQFF. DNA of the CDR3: TGTGCCAGCAGCTTAAGAGTTGCGACCGGACGAATCTACAATGAGCAGTTCTTC. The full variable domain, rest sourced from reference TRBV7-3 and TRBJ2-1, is GAGVSQTPSNKVTEKGKYVELRCDPISGHTALYWYRQSLGQGPEFLIYFQGTGAADDSGLPNDRFFAVRPEGSVSTLKIQRTERGDSAVYLCASSLRVATGRIYNEQFFGPGTRLTVL.

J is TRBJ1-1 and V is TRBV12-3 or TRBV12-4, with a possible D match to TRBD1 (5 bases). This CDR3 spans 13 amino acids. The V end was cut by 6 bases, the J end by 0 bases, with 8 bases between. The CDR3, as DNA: TGTGCCAGCAGCCGGGACCTGAACACTGAAGCTTTCTTT. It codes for CASSRDLNTEAFF.

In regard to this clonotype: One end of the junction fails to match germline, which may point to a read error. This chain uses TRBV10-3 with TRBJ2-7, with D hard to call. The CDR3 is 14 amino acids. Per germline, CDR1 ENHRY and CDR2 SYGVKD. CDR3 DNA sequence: TGTGCCATCAGGGAGTCGGCAGTCTCCTGCGAGCAGTACTTC. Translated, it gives CAIRESAVSCEQYF.

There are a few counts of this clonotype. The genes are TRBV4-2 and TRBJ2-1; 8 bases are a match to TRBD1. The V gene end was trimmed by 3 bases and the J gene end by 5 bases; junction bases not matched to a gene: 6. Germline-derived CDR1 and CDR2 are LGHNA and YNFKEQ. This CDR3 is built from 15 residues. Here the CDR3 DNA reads TGTGCCAGCAGCCATACAGGGGGAAGCCACAATGAGCAGTTCTTC. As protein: CASSHTGGSHNEQFF.

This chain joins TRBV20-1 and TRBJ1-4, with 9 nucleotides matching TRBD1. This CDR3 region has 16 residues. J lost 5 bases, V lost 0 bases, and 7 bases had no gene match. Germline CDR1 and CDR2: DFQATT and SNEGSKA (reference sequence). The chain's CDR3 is CSARDRGQGRNEKLFF. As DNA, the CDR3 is TGCAGTGCTAGAGATCGGGGACAGGGCAGAAATGAAAAACTGTTTTTT.

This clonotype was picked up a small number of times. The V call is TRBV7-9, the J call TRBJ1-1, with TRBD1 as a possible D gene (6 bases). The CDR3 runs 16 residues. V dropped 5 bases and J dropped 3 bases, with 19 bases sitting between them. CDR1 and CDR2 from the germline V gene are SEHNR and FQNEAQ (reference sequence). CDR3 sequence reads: CASSAGGQGSDTEAFF. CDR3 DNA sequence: TGTGCCAGCAGCGCCGGTGGGCAGGGGAGTGACACTGAAGCTTTCTTT.

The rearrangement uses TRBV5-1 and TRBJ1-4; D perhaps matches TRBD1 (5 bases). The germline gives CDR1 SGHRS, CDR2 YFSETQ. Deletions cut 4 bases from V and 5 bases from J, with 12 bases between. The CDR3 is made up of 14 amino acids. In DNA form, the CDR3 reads TGCGCCAGCAGCCGCGGGCAGGGAAATGAAAAACTGTTTTTT. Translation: CASSRGQGNEKLFF. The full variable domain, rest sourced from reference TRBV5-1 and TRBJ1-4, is KAGVTQTPRYLIKTRGQQVTLSCSPISGHRSVSWYQQTPGQGLQFLFEYFSETQRNKGNFPGRFSGRQFSNSRSEMNVSTLELGDSALYLCASSRGQGNEKLFFGSGTQLSVL.

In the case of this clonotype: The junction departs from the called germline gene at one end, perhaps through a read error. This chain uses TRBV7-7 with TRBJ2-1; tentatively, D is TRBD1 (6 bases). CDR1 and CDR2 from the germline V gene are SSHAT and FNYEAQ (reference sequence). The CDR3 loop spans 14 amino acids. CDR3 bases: TGTGCTAGCAGCCAGAATCCAGGGGCGAATGAGCAGTTCTTC. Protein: CASSQNPGANEQFF.

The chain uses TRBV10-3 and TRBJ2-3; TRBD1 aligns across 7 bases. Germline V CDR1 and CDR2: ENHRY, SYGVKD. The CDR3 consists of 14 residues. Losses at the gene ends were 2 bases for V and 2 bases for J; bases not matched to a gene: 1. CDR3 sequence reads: CAISEDRVTDTQYF. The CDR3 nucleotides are TGTGCCATCAGTGAGGACAGGGTCACAGATACGCAGTATTTT.

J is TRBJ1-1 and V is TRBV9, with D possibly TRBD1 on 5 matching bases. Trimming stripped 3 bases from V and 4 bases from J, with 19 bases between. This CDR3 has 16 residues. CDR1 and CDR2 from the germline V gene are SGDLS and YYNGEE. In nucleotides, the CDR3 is TGTGCCAGCAGCGCCTTATTGAGGGGCGAGGGCACTGAAGCTTTCTTT. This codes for CASSALLRGEGTEAFF.

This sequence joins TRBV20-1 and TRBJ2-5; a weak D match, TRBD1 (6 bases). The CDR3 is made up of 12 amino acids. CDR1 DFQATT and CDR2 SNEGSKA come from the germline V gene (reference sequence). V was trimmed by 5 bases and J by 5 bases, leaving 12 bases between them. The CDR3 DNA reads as TGCAGTGCTTCGGAGAGGGGGGAGACCCAGTACTTC. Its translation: CSASERGETQYF.

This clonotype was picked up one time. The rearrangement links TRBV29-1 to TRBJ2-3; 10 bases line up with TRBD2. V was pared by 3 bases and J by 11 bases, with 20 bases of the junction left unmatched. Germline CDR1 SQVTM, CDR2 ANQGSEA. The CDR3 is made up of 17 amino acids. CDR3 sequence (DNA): TGCAGCGTTGAGGTGAGGCAGCGGGGGGGCGTCTACAATGAGCAGTATTTT. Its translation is CSVEVRQRGGVYNEQYF.

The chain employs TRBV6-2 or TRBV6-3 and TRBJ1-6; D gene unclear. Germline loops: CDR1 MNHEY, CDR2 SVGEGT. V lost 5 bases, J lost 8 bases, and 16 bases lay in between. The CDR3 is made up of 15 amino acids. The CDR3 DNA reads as TGTGCCAGCAGTCCTCGAAGGGCCTCGGATTCACCCCTCCACTTT. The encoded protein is CASSPRRASDSPLHF.

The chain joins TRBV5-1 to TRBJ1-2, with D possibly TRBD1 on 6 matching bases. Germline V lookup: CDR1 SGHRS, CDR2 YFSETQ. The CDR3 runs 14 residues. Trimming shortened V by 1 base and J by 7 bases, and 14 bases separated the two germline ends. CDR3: CASSLSPGGLGYTF. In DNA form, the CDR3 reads TGCGCCAGCAGCTTGTCTCCCGGGGGCCTTGGCTACACCTTC.

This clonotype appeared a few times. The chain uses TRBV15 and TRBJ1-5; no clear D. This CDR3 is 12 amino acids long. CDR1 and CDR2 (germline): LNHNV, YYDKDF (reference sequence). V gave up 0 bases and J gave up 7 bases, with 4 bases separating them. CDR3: CATSRDLQPQHF. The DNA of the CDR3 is TGTGCCACCAGCAGAGATTTACAGCCCCAGCATTTT.

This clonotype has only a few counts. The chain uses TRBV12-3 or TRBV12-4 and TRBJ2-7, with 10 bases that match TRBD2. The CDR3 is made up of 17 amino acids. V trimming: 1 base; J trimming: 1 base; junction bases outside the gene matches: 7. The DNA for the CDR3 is TGTGCCAGCAGTTTAGGGCTAGCGGGAGCCTTATCCTACGAGCAGTACTTC. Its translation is CASSLGLAGALSYEQYF.

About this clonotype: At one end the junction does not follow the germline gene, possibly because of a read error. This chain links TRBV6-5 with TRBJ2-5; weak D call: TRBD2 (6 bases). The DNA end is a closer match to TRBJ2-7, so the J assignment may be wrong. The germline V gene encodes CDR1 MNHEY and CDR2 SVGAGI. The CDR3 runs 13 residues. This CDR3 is CTSSGLSGFEQYF. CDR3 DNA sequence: TGTACCAGCAGCGGGCTATCAGGGTTCGAGCAGTACTTC.

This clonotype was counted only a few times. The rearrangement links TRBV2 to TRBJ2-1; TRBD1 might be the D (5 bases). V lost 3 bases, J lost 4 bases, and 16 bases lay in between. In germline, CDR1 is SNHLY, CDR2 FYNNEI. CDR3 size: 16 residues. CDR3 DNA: TGTGCCAGCAGTGACTCACAGGTTCCCCCTTACAATGAGCAGTTCTTC. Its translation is CASSDSQVPPYNEQFF.

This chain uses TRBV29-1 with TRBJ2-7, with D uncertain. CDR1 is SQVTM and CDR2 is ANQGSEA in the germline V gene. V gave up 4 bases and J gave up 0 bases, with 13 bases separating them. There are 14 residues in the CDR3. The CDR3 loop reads CSVVGRASSYEQYF. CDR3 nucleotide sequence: TGCAGCGTTGTGGGAAGGGCCAGCTCCTACGAGCAGTACTTC.

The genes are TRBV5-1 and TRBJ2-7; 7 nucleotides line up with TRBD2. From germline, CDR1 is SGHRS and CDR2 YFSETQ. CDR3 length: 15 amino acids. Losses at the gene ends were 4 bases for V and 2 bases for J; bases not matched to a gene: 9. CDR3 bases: TGCGCCAGCAGCCCCTTTGGAGGGAGGGCCTACGAGCAGTACTTC. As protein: CASSPFGGRAYEQYF.

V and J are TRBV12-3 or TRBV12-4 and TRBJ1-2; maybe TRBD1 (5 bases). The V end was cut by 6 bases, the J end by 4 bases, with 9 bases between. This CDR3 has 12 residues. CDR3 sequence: CASSREFYGYTF. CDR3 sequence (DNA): TGTGCCAGCAGCAGGGAGTTCTATGGCTACACCTTC.

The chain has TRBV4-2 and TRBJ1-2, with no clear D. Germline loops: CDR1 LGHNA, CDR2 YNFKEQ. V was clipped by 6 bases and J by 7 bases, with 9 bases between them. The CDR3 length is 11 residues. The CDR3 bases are TGTGCCAGCAGAGGCGGTACTGGCTACACCTTC. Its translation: CASRGGTGYTF.

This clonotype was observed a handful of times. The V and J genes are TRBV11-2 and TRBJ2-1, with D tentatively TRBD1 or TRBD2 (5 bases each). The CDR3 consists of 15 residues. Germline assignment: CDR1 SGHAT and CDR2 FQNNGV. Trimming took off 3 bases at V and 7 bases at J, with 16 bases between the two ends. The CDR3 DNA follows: TGTGCCAGCAGCTTCGGGACGGGCGATAGGAATGAGCAGTTCTTC. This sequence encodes CASSFGTGDRNEQFF.

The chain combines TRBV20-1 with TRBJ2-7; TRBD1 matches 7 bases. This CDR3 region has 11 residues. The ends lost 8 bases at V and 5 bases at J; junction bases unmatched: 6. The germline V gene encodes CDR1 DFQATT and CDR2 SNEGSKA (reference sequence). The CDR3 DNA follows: TGCAGTTTTTCCCAGGGGGACGAGCAGTACTTC. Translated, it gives CSFSQGDEQYF.

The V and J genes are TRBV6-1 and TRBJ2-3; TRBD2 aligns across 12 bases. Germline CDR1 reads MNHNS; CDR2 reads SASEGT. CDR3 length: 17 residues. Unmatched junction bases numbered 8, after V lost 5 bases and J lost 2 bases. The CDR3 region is CASSPGLAGRVTDTQYF. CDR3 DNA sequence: TGTGCCAGCAGTCCTGGACTAGCGGGACGAGTCACAGATACGCAGTATTTT.